What follows describes a single TCR beta chain. Other DNA variants within this sample encode the same CDR3. The CDR3 is made up of 14 amino acids. Trimming took off 5 bases at V and 2 bases at J, with 12 bases between the two ends. Germline CDR1 reads SGHTA; CDR2 reads FQGNSA. The record originates from a study of blood T cell repertoires in COVID-19. Libraries were prepared by immunoSEQ multiplex PCR; TCRdb keeps only in-frame clonotypes and omits some of them. Of over 250,000 clones listed, approximately 83% are singletons. The material sequenced was peripheral blood. The source of this sequence is a woman in her 70s with acute or convalescent COVID-19. The V gene is TRBV7-2, the J gene TRBJ2-5, with D tentatively TRBD2 (6 bases). The CDR3 DNA reads as TGTGCCAGCAGCCCGGGGACTCGACAAGAGACCCAGTACTTC. It specifies CASSPGTRQETQYF.